This TCR beta chain comes out of a study of T-cell reconstitution after alpha-beta-depleted transplantation in children. Study-wide results and caveats: From newly produced T cells came most of the T-cell counts and diversity one year after transplant. Several hundred graft clones that had expanded were reportedly the source of alpha-beta T cells about two months after transplant.

As to this clonotype: What it binds is unknown. At one boundary the junction diverges from the germline segment, which might be a read error.

Library preparation (for TCRbeta) was performed with unique molecular identifiers. TCRdb re-called the PCR reads with MiXCR, one entry per CDR3 protein. Here the sample spans 500,000 to 600,000 distinct CDR3 sequences, roughly 30% being singletons. The germline CDR1 and CDR2 sequences are ENHRY and SYGVKD. CDR3 length equals 13 residues. This clonotype originated in a boy in the first two years of life with Wiskott-Aldrich syndrome, due to receive a stem cell transplant. The chain employs TRBV10-3 and TRBJ2-5; 8 bases fit TRBD2. Sample: PBMCs, taken before TCRalphabeta/CD19-depleted stem cell transplant. CDR3 protein: CATGGLAEETHYF. As DNA, the CDR3 is TGTGCCACGGGGGGGCTAGCGGAAGAGACCCATTACTTC.